Listed below are T cell receptor beta chains from one sample, sequenced in a study of OX40 agonist ivuxolimab in advanced cancers. Profiling relied on immunoSEQ multiplex PCR, and the TCRdb table lists in-frame clones only, not all of them. The data contain under 50,000 clones, approximately 79% of them singletons. Specimen: CD4+ or CD8+ T cells sorted from blood, collected in a trial of the OX40 agonist ivuxolimab. The origin of the receptors is an adult with an advanced solid tumor such as melanoma, head and neck, liver or kidney cancer. Each CDR3 is given with its conserved first and last residue. Fields, in order: clone size, V gene, D gene, J gene, CDR3 length, CDR3 protein, CDR3 DNA. D genes are given only for firm matches. For some rows the clone size is stated as once, few or many, or as a class when expanded; others skip it.

>-|TRBV13|TRBD2|TRBJ2-7|17
CASSLADGSGRSYEQYF
TGTGCCAGCAGCTTAGCGGATGGGAGCGGGAGGAGTTACGAGCAGTACTTC
>-|TRBV14|-|TRBJ2-2|15
CASSQDMSYTGELFF
TGTGCCAGCAGCCAAGACATGAGTTACACCGGGGAGCTGTTTTTT
>few|TRBV23-1|-|TRBJ1-1|14
CASSFRAANTEAFF
TGCGCCAGCAGTTTCCGGGCAGCGAACACTGAAGCTTTCTTT
>-|TRBV19|-|TRBJ2-7|15
CASSIDAGPRYEQYF
TGTGCCAGTAGTATAGATGCGGGACCCCGCTACGAGCAGTACTTC
>-|TRBV6-6|-|TRBJ1-4|14
CASSAHRESEKLFF
TGTGCCAGCAGTGCACACAGGGAGTCGGAAAAACTGTTTTTT
>-|TRBV7-8|TRBD2|TRBJ2-1|16
CASSPPPSGSIDEQFF
TGTGCCAGCAGCCCTCCACCTAGCGGGAGTATAGATGAGCAGTTCTTC
>once|TRBV28|-|TRBJ2-7|12
CASSLLTDHLYF
TGTGCCAGCAGTTTATTGACTGATCATCTGTACTTC
>-|TRBV29-1|TRBD1|TRBJ1-2|14
CSVAGQGSGYGYTF
TGCAGCGTTGCGGGACAGGGTTCCGGCTATGGCTACACCTTC
>-|TRBV19|TRBD1|TRBJ2-2|15
CASSSKGQTTGELFF
TGTGCCAGTAGTTCGAAGGGACAGACCACCGGGGAGCTGTTTTTT
>-|TRBV5-1|-|TRBJ2-7|14
CASSLALSSYEQYF
TGCGCCAGCAGCTTGGCTCTGAGCTCCTACGAGCAGTACTTC
>-|TRBV4-1|TRBD1|TRBJ1-3|13
CASSQPTGNTIYF
TGCGCCAGCAGCCAACCGACAGGGAACACCATATATTTT
>-|TRBV7-9|TRBD1|TRBJ2-7|15
CASSLDGDRGHEQYF
TGTGCCAGCAGCTTAGACGGGGACAGGGGCCACGAGCAGTACTTC
>-|TRBV18|-|TRBJ2-1|16
CASSPNDRKYNNEQFF
TGTGCCAGCTCACCGAACGACAGGAAGTATAACAATGAGCAGTTCTTC
>-|TRBV7-6|TRBD2|TRBJ2-7|13
CASSFKAGDEQYF
TGTGCCAGCAGCTTTAAAGCGGGGGACGAGCAGTACTTC
>once|TRBV19|-|TRBJ1-3|16
CASSIPRGATGNTIYF
TGTGCCAGTAGTATCCCCAGGGGAGCGACTGGAAACACCATATATTTT
>once|TRBV7-9|-|TRBJ1-1|14
CASSLVGMNTEAFF
TGTGCCAGCAGCTTGGTGGGTATGAACACTGAAGCTTTCTTT
>-|TRBV5-8|-|TRBJ2-7|14
CASSLHKGGYEQYF
TGTGCCAGCAGCCTACACAAGGGGGGCTACGAGCAGTACTTC
>-|TRBV27|-|TRBJ2-7|14
CASSSGPRGSEQYF
TGTGCCAGCAGTTCCGGTCCCAGGGGCTCCGAGCAGTACTTC
>-|TRBV7-6|-|TRBJ2-1|13
CASSYGQYNEQFF
TGTGCCAGCAGCTATGGACAGTACAATGAGCAGTTCTTC
>-|TRBV7-2|-|TRBJ2-1|14
CASSLEGSGSTQFF
TGTGCCAGCAGCTTAGAAGGTAGCGGAAGCACTCAGTTCTTC
>-|TRBV30|TRBD2|TRBJ2-7|14
CACHREAKTYEQYF
TGTGCCTGCCATCGGGAGGCAAAAACCTACGAGCAGTACTTC
>-|TRBV11-3|-|TRBJ2-7|13
CASSLSGSYEQYF
TGTGCCAGCAGCTTAAGTGGCTCCTACGAGCAGTACTTC
>-|TRBV9|TRBD1|TRBJ2-7|15
CASSVRDRVSDEQYF
TGTGCCAGCAGCGTAAGGGACAGGGTGAGTGACGAGCAGTACTTC
>-|TRBV7-6|-|TRBJ2-3|13
CASSLYRGDTQYF
TGTGCCAGCAGTTTGTATCGGGGAGATACGCAGTATTTT
>-|TRBV29-1|-|TRBJ1-5|12
CSVSLGNQPQHF
TGCAGCGTTTCACTCGGCAATCAGCCCCAGCATTTT
>-|TRBV5-8|-|TRBJ2-7|14
CASITSGLLTEQYF
TGTGCCAGCATCACTTCGGGACTCCTCACCGAGCAGTACTTC
>-|TRBV9|-|TRBJ2-1|16
CASSVAGSRSYNEQFF
TGTGCCAGCAGCGTAGCAGGCAGCCGCTCCTACAATGAGCAGTTCTTC
>-|TRBV9|-|TRBJ2-1|13
CASSVAGYSEQFF
TGTGCCAGCAGCGTAGCGGGCTATTCTGAGCAGTTCTTC
>-|TRBV29-1|-|TRBJ2-2|16
CSVAGDPGGETGELFF
TGCAGCGTTGCTGGGGACCCCGGGGGAGAGACCGGGGAGCTGTTTTTT
>-|TRBV30|-|TRBJ2-5|16
CAWSTGQSITQETQYF
TGTGCCTGGAGTACCGGACAGTCAATTACTCAAGAGACCCAGTACTTC
>-|TRBV12-5|TRBD1|TRBJ2-3|15
CASGLESGGLDTQYF
TGTGCTAGTGGTTTAGAGTCAGGGGGCTTAGATACGCAGTATTTT
>-|TRBV15|TRBD1|TRBJ1-5|15
CATSGTGFSNQPQHF
TGTGCCACCAGCGGGACAGGGTTTAGCAATCAGCCCCAGCATTTT
>-|TRBV4-3|TRBD2|TRBJ2-7|16
CASSQRGVAGTYEQYF
TGCGCCAGCAGCCAACGAGGGGTAGCGGGAACCTACGAGCAGTACTTC
>-|TRBV6-1|TRBD1|TRBJ1-2|14
CASSERTGPFGYTF
TGTGCCAGCAGTGAAAGGACAGGGCCATTTGGCTACACCTTC
>-|TRBV29-1|TRBD2|TRBJ2-7|15
CSIPGTSGSHYEQYF
TGCAGCATACCCGGGACTAGCGGGAGTCACTACGAGCAGTACTTC
>-|TRBV29-1|-|TRBJ2-7|12
CSVWGHNYEQYF
TGCAGCGTGTGGGGGCATAACTACGAGCAGTACTTC
>once|TRBV14|TRBD2|TRBJ2-5|14
CASSQALAEETQYF
TGTGCCAGCAGCCAAGCACTAGCGGAAGAGACCCAGTACTTC
>-|TRBV4-3|TRBD1|TRBJ1-6|14
CASSQGQGSSPLHF
TGCGCCAGCAGCCAGGGACAGGGGAGTTCACCCCTCCACTTT
>-|TRBV19|TRBD2|TRBJ2-3|14
CASSIGTSGDTQYF
TGTGCCAGTAGTATCGGGACTAGCGGTGATACGCAGTATTTT
>-|TRBV5-6|TRBD1|TRBJ2-7|14
CASRVQGVGFSEYF
TGTGCCAGCAGAGTACAGGGGGTAGGATTTTCGGAGTACTTC
>-|TRBV6-1|TRBD2|TRBJ2-1|15
CASQGGLADHNEQFF
TGTGCCAGTCAGGGGGGACTAGCGGACCACAATGAGCAGTTCTTC
>-|TRBV6-1|-|TRBJ2-1|15
CASSEGSAGRNEQFF
TGTGCCAGCAGTGAAGGCTCGGCGGGACGCAATGAGCAGTTCTTC
>once|TRBV2|TRBD2|TRBJ2-1|12
CASTFTSGEQFF
TGTGCCAGCACTTTTACTAGCGGTGAGCAGTTCTTC
>-|TRBV5-3|TRBD2|TRBJ2-7|16
CARTGGLAGGGYEQYF
TGTGCCAGAACGGGGGGACTAGCGGGAGGTGGTTACGAGCAGTACTTC
>-|TRBV10-1|TRBD2|TRBJ2-1|12
CASSREAGEQFF
TGCGCCAGCAGTCGGGAGGCGGGTGAGCAGTTCTTC
>-|TRBV11-2|-|TRBJ2-2|15
CASSLVGFSTGELFF
TGTGCCAGCAGCTTAGTCGGGTTTTCCACCGGGGAGCTGTTTTTT
>-|TRBV9|-|TRBJ2-2|17
CASSVAVWANSAGELFF
TGTGCCAGCAGCGTAGCAGTTTGGGCCAACAGCGCCGGGGAGCTGTTTTTT